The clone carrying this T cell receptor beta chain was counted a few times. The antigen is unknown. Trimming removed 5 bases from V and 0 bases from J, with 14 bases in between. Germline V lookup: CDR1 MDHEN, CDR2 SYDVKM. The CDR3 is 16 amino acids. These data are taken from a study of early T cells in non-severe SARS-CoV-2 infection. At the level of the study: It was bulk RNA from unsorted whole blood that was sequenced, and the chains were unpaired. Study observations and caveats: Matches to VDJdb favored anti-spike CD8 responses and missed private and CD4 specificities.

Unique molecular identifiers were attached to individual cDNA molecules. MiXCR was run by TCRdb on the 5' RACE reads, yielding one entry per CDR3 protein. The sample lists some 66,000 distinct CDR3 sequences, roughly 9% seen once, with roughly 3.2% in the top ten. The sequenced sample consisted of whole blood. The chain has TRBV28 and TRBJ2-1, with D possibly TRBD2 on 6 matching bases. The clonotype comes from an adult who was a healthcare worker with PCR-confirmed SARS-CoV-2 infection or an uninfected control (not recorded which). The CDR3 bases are TGTGCCAGCAGTCCGCTGGGGGGAGCCTCCTACAATGAGCAGTTCTTC. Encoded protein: CASSPLGGASYNEQFF.